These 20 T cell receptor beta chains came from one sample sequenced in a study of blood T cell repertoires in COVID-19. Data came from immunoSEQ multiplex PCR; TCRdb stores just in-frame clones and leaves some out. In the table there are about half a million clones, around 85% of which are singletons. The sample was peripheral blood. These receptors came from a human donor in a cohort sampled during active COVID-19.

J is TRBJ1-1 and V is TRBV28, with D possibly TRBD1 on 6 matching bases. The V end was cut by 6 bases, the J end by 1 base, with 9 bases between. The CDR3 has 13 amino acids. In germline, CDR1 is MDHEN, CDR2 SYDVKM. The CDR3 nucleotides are TGTGCCAGCAGGACGACAGGGAACACTGAAGCTTTCTTT. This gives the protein CASRTTGNTEAFF.

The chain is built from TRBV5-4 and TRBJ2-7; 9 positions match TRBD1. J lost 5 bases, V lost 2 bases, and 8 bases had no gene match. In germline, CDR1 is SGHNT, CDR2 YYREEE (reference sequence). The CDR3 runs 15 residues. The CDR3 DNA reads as TGTGCCAGCAGCTTCTCGGGACAGGGATTCCACGAGCAGTACTTC. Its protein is CASSFSGQGFHEQYF.

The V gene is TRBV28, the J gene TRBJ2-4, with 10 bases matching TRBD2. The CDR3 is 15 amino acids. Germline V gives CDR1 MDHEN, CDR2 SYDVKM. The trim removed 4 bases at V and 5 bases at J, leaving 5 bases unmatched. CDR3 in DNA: TGTGCCAGCAGTTCCCATCTAGCGGGGGAAAACATTCAGTACTTC. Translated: CASSSHLAGENIQYF.

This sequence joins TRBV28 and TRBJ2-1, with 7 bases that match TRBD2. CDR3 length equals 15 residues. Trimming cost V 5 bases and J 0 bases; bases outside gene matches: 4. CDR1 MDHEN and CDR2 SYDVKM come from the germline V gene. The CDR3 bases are TGTGCCAGCAGTCGCCTAGCGGTCTCCTACAATGAGCAGTTCTTC. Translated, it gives CASSRLAVSYNEQFF.

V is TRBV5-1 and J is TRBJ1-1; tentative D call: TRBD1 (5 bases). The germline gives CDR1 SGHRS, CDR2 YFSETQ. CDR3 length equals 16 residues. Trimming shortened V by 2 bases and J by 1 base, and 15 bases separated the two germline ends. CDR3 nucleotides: TGCGCCAGCAGCTTAGAGTCGAGTGGGGCGAACACTGAAGCTTTCTTT. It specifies CASSLESSGANTEAFF. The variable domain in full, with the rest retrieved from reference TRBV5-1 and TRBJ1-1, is KAGVTQTPRYLIKTRGQQVTLSCSPISGHRSVSWYQQTPGQGLQFLFEYFSETQRNKGNFPGRFSGRQFSNSRSEMNVSTLELGDSALYLCASSLESSGANTEAFFGQGTRLTVV.

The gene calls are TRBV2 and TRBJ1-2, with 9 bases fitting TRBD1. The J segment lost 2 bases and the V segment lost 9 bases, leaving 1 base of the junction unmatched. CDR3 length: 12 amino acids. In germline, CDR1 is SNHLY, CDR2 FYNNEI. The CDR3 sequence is CARGQGNYGYTF. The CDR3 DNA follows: TGTGCCAGGGGACAGGGCAACTATGGCTACACCTTC.

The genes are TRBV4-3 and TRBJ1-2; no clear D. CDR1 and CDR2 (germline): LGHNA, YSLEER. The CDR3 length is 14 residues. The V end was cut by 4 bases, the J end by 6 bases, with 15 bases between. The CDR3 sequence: CASSLGSSLDGYTF. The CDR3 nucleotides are TGCGCCAGCAGCCTCGGGAGCAGCTTGGATGGCTACACCTTC.

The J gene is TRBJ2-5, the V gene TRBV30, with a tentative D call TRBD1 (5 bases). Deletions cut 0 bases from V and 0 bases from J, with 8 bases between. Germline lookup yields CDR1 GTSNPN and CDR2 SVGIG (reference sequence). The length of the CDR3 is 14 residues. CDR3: CAWSVGHYQETQYF. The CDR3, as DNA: TGTGCCTGGAGTGTCGGACATTACCAAGAGACCCAGTACTTC. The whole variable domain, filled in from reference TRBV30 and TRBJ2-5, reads SQTIHQWPATLVQPVGSPLSLECTVEGTSNPNLYWYRQAAGRGLQLLFYSVGIGQISSEVPQNLSASRPQDRQFILSSKKLLLSDSGFYLCAWSVGHYQETQYFGPGTRLLVL.

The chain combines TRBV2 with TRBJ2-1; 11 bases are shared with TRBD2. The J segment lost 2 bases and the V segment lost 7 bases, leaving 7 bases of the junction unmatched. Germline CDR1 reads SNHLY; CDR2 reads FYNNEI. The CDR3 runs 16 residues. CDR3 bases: TGTGCCAGCATTATGACTAGCGGGATTACCTACAATGAGCAGTTCTTC. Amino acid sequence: CASIMTSGITYNEQFF.

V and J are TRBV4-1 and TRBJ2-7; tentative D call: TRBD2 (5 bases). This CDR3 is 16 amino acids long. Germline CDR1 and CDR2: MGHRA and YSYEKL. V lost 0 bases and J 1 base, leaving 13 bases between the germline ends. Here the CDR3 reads CASSQDHRRVSYEQYF. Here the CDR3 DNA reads TGCGCCAGCAGCCAAGATCATAGGCGGGTTTCCTACGAGCAGTACTTC.

Here the CDR3 reads CASSVTGGYNSPLHF. CDR3 bases: TGTGCCAGCAGCGTGACAGGGGGTTATAATTCACCCCTCCACTTT. The rearrangement uses TRBV3-1 (or the pseudogene TRBV3-2) and TRBJ1-6; 9 bases map to TRBD1. The CDR3 sequence is 15 residues long. Germline trimming cut 5 bases from V and 4 bases from J; bases unmatched to any gene: 3. Germline V gene lookup returns CDR1 LGHDT and CDR2 YNNKEL (reference sequence).

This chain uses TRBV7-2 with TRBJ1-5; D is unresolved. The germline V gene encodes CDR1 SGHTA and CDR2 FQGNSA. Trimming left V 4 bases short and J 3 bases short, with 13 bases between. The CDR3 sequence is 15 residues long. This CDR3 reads CASSSMPGDNQPQHF. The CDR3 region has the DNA TGTGCCAGCAGCTCGATGCCCGGGGACAATCAGCCCCAGCATTTT.

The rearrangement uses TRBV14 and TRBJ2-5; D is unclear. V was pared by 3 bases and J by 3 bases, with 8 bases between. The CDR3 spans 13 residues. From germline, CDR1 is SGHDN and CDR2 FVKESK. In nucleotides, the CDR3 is TGTGCCAGCAGCCATTTGGCAGAAGAGACCCAGTACTTC. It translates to CASSHLAEETQYF.

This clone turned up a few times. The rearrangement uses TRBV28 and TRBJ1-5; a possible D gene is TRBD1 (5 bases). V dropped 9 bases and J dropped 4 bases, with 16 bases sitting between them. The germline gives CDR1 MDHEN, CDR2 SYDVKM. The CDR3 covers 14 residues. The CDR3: CASGAQLGNQPQHF. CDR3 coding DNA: TGTGCCAGTGGGGCACAGTTGGGGAATCAGCCCCAGCATTTT.

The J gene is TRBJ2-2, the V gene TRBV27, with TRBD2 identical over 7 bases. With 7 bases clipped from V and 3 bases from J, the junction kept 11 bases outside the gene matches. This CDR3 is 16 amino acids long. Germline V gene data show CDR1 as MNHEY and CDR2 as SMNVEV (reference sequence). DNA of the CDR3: TGTGCCAGCAACCCCTCAAGCGGGATAGACACCGGGGAGCTGTTTTTT. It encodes CASNPSSGIDTGELFF.

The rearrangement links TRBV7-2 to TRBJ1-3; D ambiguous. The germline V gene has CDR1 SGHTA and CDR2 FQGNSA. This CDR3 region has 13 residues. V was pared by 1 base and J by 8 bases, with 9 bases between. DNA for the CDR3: TGTGCCAGCAGCTTAGGGTTTAGAGACACCATATATTTT. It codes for CASSLGFRDTIYF.

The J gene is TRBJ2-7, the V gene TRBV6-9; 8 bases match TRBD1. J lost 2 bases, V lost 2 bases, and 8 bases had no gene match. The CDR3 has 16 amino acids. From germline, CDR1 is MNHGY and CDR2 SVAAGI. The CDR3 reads CASSYLQDREAYEQYF. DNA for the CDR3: TGTGCCAGCAGTTATCTCCAGGACAGGGAAGCCTACGAGCAGTACTTC.

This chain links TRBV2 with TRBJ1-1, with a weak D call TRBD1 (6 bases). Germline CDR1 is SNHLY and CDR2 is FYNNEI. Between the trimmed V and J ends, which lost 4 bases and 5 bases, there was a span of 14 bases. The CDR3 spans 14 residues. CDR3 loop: CASSVRGAGTEAFF. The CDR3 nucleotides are TGTGCCAGCAGTGTTCGGGGGGCCGGAACTGAAGCTTTCTTT.

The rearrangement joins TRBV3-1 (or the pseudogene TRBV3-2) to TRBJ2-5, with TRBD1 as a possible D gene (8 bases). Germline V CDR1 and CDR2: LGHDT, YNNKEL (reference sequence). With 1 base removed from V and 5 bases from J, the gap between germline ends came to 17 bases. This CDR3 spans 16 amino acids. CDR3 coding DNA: TGTGCCAGCAGCCAAGGGAACAGGGGGGGGCAGGAGACCCAGTACTTC. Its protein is CASSQGNRGGQETQYF.

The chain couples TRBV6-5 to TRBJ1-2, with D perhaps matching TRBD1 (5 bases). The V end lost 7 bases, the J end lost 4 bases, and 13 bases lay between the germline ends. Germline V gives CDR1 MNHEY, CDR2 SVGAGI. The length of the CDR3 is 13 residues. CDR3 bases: TGTGCCAGCAATACACAGGACCTCTATGGCTACACCTTC. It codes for CASNTQDLYGYTF.